These T cell receptor beta chains were read from a single sample in a study of response to subunit inactivated influenza vaccine. TCRdb passed the RT-PCR reads through MiXCR, listing each CDR3 protein once. In the table there are more than 550,000 distinct CDR3 sequences, about 11% of which are singletons. The sample also formed part of further work on T cells expressing NK-cell markers.

The sequencing used PBMCs from blood, collected on the day of vaccination. The receptor set was obtained from a man between 45 and 60 years old who received an inactivated influenza vaccine. Both conserved end residues are part of each CDR3. Fields, in order: clone size, V gene, D gene, J gene, CDR3 DNA, CDR3 protein. D genes are given only for firm matches. The size field is filled for only some rows; it gives once, few, many or a size class.

NA,TRBV27,NA,TRBJ1-6,TGTGCCAGCAGGCAGGATAATTCACCCCTCCACTTT,CASRQDNSPLHF
few,TRBV6-5,NA,TRBJ2-3,TGTGCCAGCAGTTACGGGACAACCACAGATACGCAGTATTTT,CASSYGTTTDTQYF
NA,TRBV7-8,TRBD1,TRBJ1-5,TGTGCCAGCAGCTTACTCAGACAGGGGGCTGGTCAGCCCCAGCATTTT,CASSLLRQGAGQPQHF
many,TRBV5-4,NA,TRBJ2-5,TGTGCCAGCAGCTTGCAACAAGAGACCCAGTACTTC,CASSLQQETQYF
many,TRBV5-4,TRBD2,TRBJ2-5,TGTGCCAGCAGCAAGGGACTAGCTCAAGAGACCCAGTACTTC,CASSKGLAQETQYF
few,TRBV28,TRBD2,TRBJ2-1,TGTGCCAGCAGCCCCTTTAGCGGGAGGGCGGGCAATGAGCAGTTCTTC,CASSPFSGRAGNEQFF
NA,TRBV27,TRBD1,TRBJ2-7,TGTGCCAGCAGTTTATTCAGCGGCGGGACAGGGGTCTACGAGCAGTACTTC,CASSLFSGGTGVYEQYF
few,TRBV12-3/TRBV12-4,TRBD1,TRBJ2-1,TGTGCCAGCAGAGGGACAGGGTGGCGCAATGAGCAGTTCTTC,CASRGTGWRNEQFF
NA,TRBV10-2,NA,TRBJ2-1,TGCGCCAGCAGTAGAAGGGGGGAGTACAATGAGCAGTTCTTC,CASSRRGEYNEQFF
few,TRBV29-1,NA,TRBJ1-1,TGCACCTACAGGGCTCTGGTCGGCACTGAAGCTTTCTTT,CTYRALVGTEAFF
few,TRBV7-2,NA,TRBJ2-1,TGTGCCAGCAGCGGGAGTGGGAATTTCAATGAGCAGTTCTTC,CASSGSGNFNEQFF
many,TRBV4-3,TRBD1,TRBJ1-5,TGCGCCAGCAGCCCGGGACAGGGCTATCAGCCCCAGCATTTT,CASSPGQGYQPQHF
NA,TRBV6-5,NA,TRBJ1-4,TGTGCCAGCAGTTACGAAGGGGGGTGGGAGAAAAAACTGTTTTTT,CASSYEGGWEKKLFF
NA,TRBV11-2,NA,TRBJ2-2,TGTGCCAGCAGCTTATTTACCGGGAAAGTCGCCGGGGAGCTGTTTTTT,CASSLFTGKVAGELFF
few,TRBV18,NA,TRBJ2-5,TGTGCCAGCTCACCACCGCGAACAGTGATGGGGTACCAAGAGACCCAGTACTTC,CASSPPRTVMGYQETQYF
few,TRBV27,TRBD2,TRBJ2-1,TGTGCCAGCAGTAACCGAGGACTAGCGCCGAACAATGAGCAGTTCTTC,CASSNRGLAPNNEQFF
NA,TRBV9,TRBD1,TRBJ2-4,TGTGCCAGCAGCGCTTGGACAGGCGCGGACATTCAGTACTTC,CASSAWTGADIQYF
few,TRBV5-1,NA,TRBJ2-1,TGCGCCAGCAGCTTGGGTAGCGGCGGCTCCTACAATGAGCAGTTCTTC,CASSLGSGGSYNEQFF
NA,TRBV20-1,NA,TRBJ2-3,TGCAGTGCTATCCAAGGGGGCACAGATACGCAGTATTTT,CSAIQGGTDTQYF
NA,TRBV30,NA,TRBJ2-3,TGTGCCTGGGCCCTACTTCGGGGGGCACGCACAGATACGCAGTATTTT,CAWALLRGARTDTQYF
NA,TRBV10-3,NA,TRBJ2-3,TGTGCCATCAGTGAGCGACAAATGGGGGCTTCTAGCACAGATACGCAGTATTTT,CAISERQMGASSTDTQYF
NA,TRBV10-1,NA,TRBJ2-7,TGCGCCAGCAGCCGGGACGGGGCCGTCCACGAGCAGTACTTC,CASSRDGAVHEQYF
few,TRBV6-1,TRBD1,TRBJ2-7,TGTGCCAGCTTCCTATACCGACAGGGCTTCTCCTACGAGCAGTACTTC,CASFLYRQGFSYEQYF
many,TRBV7-2,TRBD2,TRBJ2-1,TGTGCCAGCAGCCCTTACACTAGCGGGGAAGCTGAGCAGTTCTTC,CASSPYTSGEAEQFF
NA,TRBV7-2,TRBD2,TRBJ2-7,TGTGCTAGCAGCAAGCGACTTTCTAGCGGGAGTGTGCACGAGCAGTACTTC,CASSKRLSSGSVHEQYF
few,TRBV3-1,TRBD1,TRBJ1-6,TGTGCCAGCTCCCCGGGACAGAGGAATTCACCCCTCCACTTT,CASSPGQRNSPLHF
NA,TRBV18,TRBD1,TRBJ1-5,TGTGCCAGCGCCTCCGGGACAGCTAATCAGCCCCAGCATTTT,CASASGTANQPQHF
many,TRBV3-1,TRBD2,TRBJ2-5,TGTGCCAGCAGCCTTGGGACTAGCGGCGGGGAGACCCAGTACTTC,CASSLGTSGGETQYF
many,TRBV4-2,NA,TRBJ1-2,TGTGCCAGCAGCCAAGAAATTGGAGGGGAACGCGGTGGCTACACCTTC,CASSQEIGGERGGYTF
few,TRBV18,NA,TRBJ1-3,TGTGCCAGCTCACCCGAACAGGTGACCTCTGGAAACACCATATATTTT,CASSPEQVTSGNTIYF
many,TRBV2,TRBD2,TRBJ2-3,TGTGCCATACTAGCGGGAGTCGGAGATACGCAGTATTTT,CAILAGVGDTQYF
few,TRBV20-1,TRBD2,TRBJ2-7,TGCAGTGCTAATCCTAGGACTAGCGGGAGAAGGGTCGAGCAGTACTTC,CSANPRTSGRRVEQYF
many,TRBV7-2,NA,TRBJ1-3,TGTGCCAGCAGCTCGACCGGGTCCCACTCTGGAAACACCATATATTTT,CASSSTGSHSGNTIYF
few,TRBV18,TRBD2,TRBJ2-7,TGTGCCAGCTCACCAAGAGCGGGAGTTCAGTCCGAGCAGTACTTC,CASSPRAGVQSEQYF
few,TRBV7-9,NA,TRBJ1-2,TGTGCCAGCAGCTACCCGGGGGTGCATGGCTACACCTTC,CASSYPGVHGYTF
NA,TRBV3-1,NA,TRBJ1-2,TGTGCCAGCAGCCCCGCAGGCTCCTATGGCTACACCTTC,CASSPAGSYGYTF
NA,TRBV19,NA,TRBJ1-5,TGTGCCAGTAGTTCTTTGGAGGGGAAGGGGGCCCAGCATTTT,CASSSLEGKGAQHF
NA,TRBV5-1,TRBD1,TRBJ2-2,TGCGCCAGCAGCGCGGACAGGGTCGGGGAGCTGTTTTTT,CASSADRVGELFF
few,TRBV12-3/TRBV12-4,TRBD1,TRBJ2-7,TGTGCCAGCAGCGAGCGGGACAGGGGATACGAGCAGTACTTC,CASSERDRGYEQYF
few,TRBV7-8,TRBD2,TRBJ2-3,TGTGCCAGCAGCGCCTGGGGGGGATCTAGCACAGATACGCAGTATTTT,CASSAWGGSSTDTQYF
many,TRBV12-3/TRBV12-4,TRBD2,TRBJ2-2,TGTGCCAGCACCCGGACTAGAAACACCGGGGAGCTGTTTTTT,CASTRTRNTGELFF
few,TRBV4-3,NA,TRBJ1-3,TGCGCCAGCAGCCAAGATCCCGGAACATTACGGAGCTCTGGAAACACCATATATTTT,CASSQDPGTLRSSGNTIYF
many,TRBV20-1,NA,TRBJ1-1,TGCAGTGTGTCGGAAAGGGGCACTGAAGCTTTCTTT,CSVSERGTEAFF
few,TRBV7-2,NA,TRBJ1-5,TGTGCCAGCAGCTTAATGAGGAATCAGCCCCAGCATTTT,CASSLMRNQPQHF
few,TRBV11-2,NA,TRBJ2-3,TGTGCCAGCAGCTTTACTTTACCCGCAACCGGGGATACGCAGTATTTT,CASSFTLPATGDTQYF
NA,TRBV6-1,NA,TRBJ2-1,TGTGCCAGCAGTACGACCTCTCCCAGCTCCTACAATGAGCAGTTCTTC,CASSTTSPSSYNEQFF
NA,TRBV20-1,NA,TRBJ2-1,TGCAGTGCTAGCCTCGACAGGCAGCAGTTCTTC,CSASLDRQQFF
NA,TRBV12-3/TRBV12-4,TRBD1,TRBJ2-5,TGTGCCAGCAGTGCCTCCGGGACAGGGGGCCAAGAGACCCAGTACTTC,CASSASGTGGQETQYF
few,TRBV5-1,NA,TRBJ2-1,TGCGCCAGCAGCTTGGGGGGAGTAGTCAACAATGAGCAGTTCTTC,CASSLGGVVNNEQFF
NA,TRBV5-1,NA,TRBJ2-2,TGCGCCAGCAGCTGGGGAGGTACCGGGGAGCTGTTTTTT,CASSWGGTGELFF
NA,TRBV5-6,NA,TRBJ2-5,TGTGCCAGCAGCTCGGCGGCTAGTGTAAGGACCCAGTACTTC,CASSSAASVRTQYF
NA,TRBV6-5,NA,TRBJ2-6,TGTGCCAGCAGTTACTCGAAGTTTGCTAGCTCTGGGGCCAACGTCCTGACTTTC,CASSYSKFASSGANVLTF
few,TRBV10-3,TRBD2,TRBJ2-1,TGTGCCATCAGTGGACTAGCGGGAGGGTACAATGAGCAGTTCTTC,CAISGLAGGYNEQFF
NA,TRBV5-1,TRBD1,TRBJ2-2,TGCGCCAGCAGCATCCGGGACAGGGGGACCGGGGAGCTGTTTTTT,CASSIRDRGTGELFF
few,TRBV28,NA,TRBJ2-7,TGTGCCAGCAGTTTATGGGGGGCCGCCTCCTACGAGCAGTACTTC,CASSLWGAASYEQYF
few,TRBV24-1,TRBD2,TRBJ2-3,TGTGCCACCAGTGATTCAGGACTAGCGGGAGTGAGCACAGATACGCAGTATTTT,CATSDSGLAGVSTDTQYF
few,TRBV28,TRBD2,TRBJ2-5,TGTGCCAGCAGACTCGCAGGTAGCGGGAGTGAGACCCAGTACTTC,CASRLAGSGSETQYF
NA,TRBV11-2,NA,TRBJ1-3,TGTGCCAGCAGCCAAGGACTGGCAAGCTCTGGAAACACCATATATTTT,CASSQGLASSGNTIYF
NA,TRBV14,TRBD1,TRBJ2-6,TGTGCCAGCAGCTACTACAGGGGGATAGGCTCTGGGGCCAACGTCCTGACTTTC,CASSYYRGIGSGANVLTF
NA,TRBV9,NA,TRBJ2-1,TGTGCCAGCAGCGTAGTCTCGGGAGTGTCTGGGCTGACGACGGGTCTATACAATGAGCAGTTCTTC,CASSVVSGVSGLTTGLYNEQFF